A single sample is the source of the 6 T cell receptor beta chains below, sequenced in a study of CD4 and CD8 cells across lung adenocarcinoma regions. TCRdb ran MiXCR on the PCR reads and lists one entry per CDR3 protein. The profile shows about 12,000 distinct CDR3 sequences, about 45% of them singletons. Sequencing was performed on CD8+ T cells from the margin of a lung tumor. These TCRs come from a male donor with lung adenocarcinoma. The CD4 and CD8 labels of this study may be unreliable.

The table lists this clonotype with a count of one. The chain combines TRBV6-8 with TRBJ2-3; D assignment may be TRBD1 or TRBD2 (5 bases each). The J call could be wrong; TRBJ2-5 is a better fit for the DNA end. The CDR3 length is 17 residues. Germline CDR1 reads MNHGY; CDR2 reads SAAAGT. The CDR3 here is CASSAALAGRDPETQYF. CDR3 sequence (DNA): TGTGCCAGCAGTGCGGCGCTCGCGGGCCGGGACCCAGAGACCCAGTACTTC.

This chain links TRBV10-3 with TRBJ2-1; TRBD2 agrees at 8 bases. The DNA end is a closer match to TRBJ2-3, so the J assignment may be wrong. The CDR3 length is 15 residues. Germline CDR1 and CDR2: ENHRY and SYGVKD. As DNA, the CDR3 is TGTGCCACGCGGACCGGGGGGGGTGACCAAGATACGCAGTATTTT. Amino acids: CATRTGGGDQDTQYF.

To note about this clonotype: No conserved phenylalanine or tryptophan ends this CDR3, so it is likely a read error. The CDR3 DNA reads as TGTGCCAGCAGGGGGAGGGGGCGGGAGTCCCAGTACTTG. Translating it yields CASRGRGRESQYL. The chain recombines TRBV27 with TRBJ2-5, with D possibly being TRBD1 or TRBD2 (7 bases each). V was cut by 6 bases and J by 9 bases, with 17 bases left in between. Germline V gene data show CDR1 as MNHEY and CDR2 as SMNVEV (reference sequence). The CDR3 totals 13 residues.

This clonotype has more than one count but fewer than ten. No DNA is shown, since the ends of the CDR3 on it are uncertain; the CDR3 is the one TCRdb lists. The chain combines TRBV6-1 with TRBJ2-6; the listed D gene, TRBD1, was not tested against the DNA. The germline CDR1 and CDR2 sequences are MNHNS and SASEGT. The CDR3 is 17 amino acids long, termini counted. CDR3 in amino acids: CASTGIGVGSGANVQNF.

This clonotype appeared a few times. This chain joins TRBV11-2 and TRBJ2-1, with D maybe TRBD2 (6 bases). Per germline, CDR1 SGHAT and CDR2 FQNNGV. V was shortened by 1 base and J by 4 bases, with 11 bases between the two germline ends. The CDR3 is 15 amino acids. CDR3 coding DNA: TGTGCCAGCAGCTTAGCGGCTAGCGTTTACAATGAGCAGTTCTTC. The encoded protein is CASSLAASVYNEQFF.

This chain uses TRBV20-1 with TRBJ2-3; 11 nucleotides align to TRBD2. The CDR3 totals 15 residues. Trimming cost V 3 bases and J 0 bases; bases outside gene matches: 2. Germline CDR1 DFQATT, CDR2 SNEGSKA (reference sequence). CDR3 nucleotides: TGCAGTGCTAGTAGGACTAGCGGGAGCACAGATACGCAGTATTTT. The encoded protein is CSASRTSGSTDTQYF.